This entry features one TCR beta chain sequence. The sample is drawn from a study of shared clonotypes between healthy human individuals. Study summary: Aged between 18 and 49, the donors were a couple of women and a few men.

In the original analysis: ImmunoSEQ supplied junction-only sequences lacking quality scores, so filtering was different. Sequencing used immunoSEQ multiplex PCR; TCRdb keeps in-frame clones, though not all of them. That table is the source of V, J and clone size, and D and trimming were worked out from the DNA. The table includes about 1.1 million clones, about 84% detected once. This CDR3 spans 12 amino acids. From germline, CDR1 is MDHEN and CDR2 SYDVKM. The V end lost 2 bases, the J end lost 6 bases, and 5 bases lay between the germline ends. The sequence was obtained from a man aged 18-30 years in good health. Some clones in this sample may be carry-over from other donors' samples. The specimen sequenced was memory CD4+ T cells from PBMCs. As to subset: CD45RA-negative fraction. The rearrangement links TRBV28 to TRBJ2-1, with unresolved D. CDR3 protein: CASSLQSNEQFF. CDR3 coding DNA: TGTGCCAGCAGTTTACAGTCCAATGAGCAGTTCTTC.